These T cell receptor beta chains were read from a single sample in a study of blood T cells in healthy people across ages. TCRdb re-analysed the 5' RACE reads in MiXCR, keeping a single row per CDR3 protein. The profile shows about 1,500,000 distinct CDR3 sequences, 35% to 45% of them singletons. The source material was blood. The receptors shown here come from a woman aged 18-29 years in good health. The CDR3 runs from the conserved cysteine through the conserved F or W.

>TRBJ2-7|TRBV11-2
CASSLHSEGGLEQYF
>TRBJ2-7|TRBV15
CATSRDLAGEGYEQYF
>TRBJ2-1|TRBV7-9
CASSFGLAGSSYNEQFF
>TRBJ1-1|TRBV6-5
CASSGRTGAIEAFF
>TRBJ2-4|TRBV29-1
CSVEREAKNIQYF
>TRBJ1-2|TRBV5-1
CASSLERWGQGAYGYTF
>TRBJ1-2|TRBV20-1
CSAGEAGDSGNGYTF
>TRBJ2-7|TRBV9
CASSADGVGEQYF
>TRBJ2-1|TRBV12-3/TRBV12-4
CATREGGSYNEQFF
>TRBJ1-1|TRBV6-1
CASRTPRGGSDTEAFF
>TRBJ2-4|TRBV6-5
CASSYRPSQAKNIQYF
>TRBJ2-1|TRBV12-3/TRBV12-4
CASSLIHEQFF
>TRBJ2-1|TRBV11-2
CASSPTLAGSYNEQFF
>TRBJ2-2|TRBV5-1
CASSPRGAQGGGLFF
>TRBJ2-5|TRBV2
CASSVDGGEQETQYF
>TRBJ2-1|TRBV11-2
CASSPSHSGGAEFF
>TRBJ1-5|TRBV3-1
CASSLSDRRYSNQPQHF
>TRBJ2-1|TRBV6-5
CASSYSSTGKIYNEQFF
>TRBJ2-7|TRBV5-5
CASSFIGTGPYEQYF
>TRBJ2-7|TRBV4-2
CASSQDIGGGYEQYF
>TRBJ2-4|TRBV2
CASSEELVGGEQYF
>TRBJ2-5|TRBV28
CASSFLLSPRETQYF
>TRBJ1-1|TRBV25-1
CASSAALRRGASPMNTEAFF
>TRBJ2-7|TRBV5-1
CASSLALQTEIRGDSYEQYF
>TRBJ2-2|TRBV7-9
CASSLLSSNTGELFF
>TRBJ2-7|TRBV7-2
CASSPQRGGYEQYF
>TRBJ2-1|TRBV3-1
CASSRLAGGGHEQFF
>TRBJ2-1|TRBV29-1
CSVPRQTYQETQFF
>TRBJ2-5|TRBV28
CASSTGQGRETQYF
>TRBJ2-1|TRBV20-1
CSVRGATSYNEQFF
>NA|TRBV21-1
CASSVQGVREPSSYNEQYF
>NA|TRBV3-1
CASSPPGGGKYEQYF
>TRBJ2-3|TRBV10-3
CAISDPLGTSTDTQYF
>TRBJ2-4|TRBV4-1
CASSPGLALVQNIRYF
>TRBJ1-5|TRBV27
CASRAGTGSNQPQHF
>TRBJ1-5|TRBV5-5
CASSETGPKDNQPQHF
>TRBJ1-2|TRBV3-1
CASSPGGSYNYGYTF
>TRBJ2-1|TRBV28
CASENIGGRKNNEQFF